The clone carrying this T cell receptor (beta chain) was observed a single time. Its antigen is as yet unknown. PCR was performed using 60 Vbeta and 13 Jbeta primers. Data came from immunoSEQ multiplex PCR; TCRdb stores just in-frame clones and leaves some out. Of some 67,000 clones listed, 65% to 85% are singletons. Trimming took off 2 bases at V and 1 base at J, with 5 bases between the two ends. Germline V gives CDR1 MNHEY, CDR2 SMNVEV (reference sequence). The CDR3 contains 13 residues. This specimen belongs to a study of cytomegalovirus exposure and HLA in healthy donors. General observations from the study: In a later analysis, at a false discovery rate of 0.05, fewer than 20,000 TCR beta sequences matched HLA alleles. The study reported that TCR beta sequences accurately predicted HLA-A and HLA-B alleles in most subjects. Three chains tied to CMV proved CMV antigen-specific in vitro.

The sample was PBMCs. The rearrangement joins TRBV27 to TRBJ1-1, with TRBD1 as a possible D gene (5 bases). The receptor was isolated from a woman under 40 in good health and CMV-seronegative. CDR3 loop: CASSLGANTEAFF. CDR3 nucleotide sequence: TGTGCCAGCAGTTTAGGGGCGAACACTGAAGCTTTCTTT.